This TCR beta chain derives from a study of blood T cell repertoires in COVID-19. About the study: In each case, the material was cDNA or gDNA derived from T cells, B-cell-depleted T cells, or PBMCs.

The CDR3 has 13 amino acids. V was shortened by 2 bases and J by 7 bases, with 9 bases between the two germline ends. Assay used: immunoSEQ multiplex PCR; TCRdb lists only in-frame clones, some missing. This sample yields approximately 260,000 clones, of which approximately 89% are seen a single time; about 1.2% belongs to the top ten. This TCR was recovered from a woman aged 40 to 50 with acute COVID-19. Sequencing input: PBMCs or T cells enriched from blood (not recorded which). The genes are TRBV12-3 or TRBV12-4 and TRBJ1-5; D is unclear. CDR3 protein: CASSLPGFQPQHF. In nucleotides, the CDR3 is TGTGCCAGCAGTTTACCCGGGTTCCAGCCCCAGCATTTT.